A selection of T cell receptor beta chains follows, all from one sample in a study of Graves' ophthalmopathy and Graves' hyperthyroidism. A single record per CDR3 protein comes from TCRdb applying MiXCR to the multiplex PCR reads. Altogether approximately 210,000 distinct CDR3 sequences are present, about 22% being singletons, with the ten largest covering approximately 40%. Sequencing was performed on peripheral blood. All receptors come from a woman aged 50 to 60 with Graves' ophthalmopathy. Each CDR3 is given with its conserved first and last residue. A D gene is named only where the DNA matches it firmly. Size is stated for part of the rows, as once, few or many counts, or as a class when the clone is expanded.

CDR3: CASSAGSSGGQGRYEQYF
DNA: TGTGCCAGCAGTGCCGGGTCTAGCGGGGGACAGGGAAGGTACGAGCAGTACTTC
J: TRBJ2-7
D: .
V: TRBV6-1
size: many

CDR3: CASTLGQSTDTQYF
DNA: TGCGCCAGCACCCTGGGACAAAGCACAGATACGCAGTATTTT
J: TRBJ2-3
D: .
V: TRBV5-1
size: many

CDR3: CASNELGLGGELFF
DNA: TGTGCCAGCAACGAACTCGGGCTGGGCGGGGAGCTGTTTTTT
J: TRBJ2-2
D: .
V: TRBV2
size: few

CDR3: CASSQVGSLNRAGGETQYF
DNA: TGCGCCAGCAGCCAAGTTGGGTCACTAAATCGGGCGGGAGGAGAGACCCAGTACTTC
J: TRBJ2-5
D: TRBD2
V: TRBV4-1
size: few

CDR3: CASSSHRDLRSYEQYF
DNA: TGTGCCAGCAGTTCGCACAGGGATCTCCGCTCCTACGAGCAGTACTTC
J: TRBJ2-7
D: .
V: TRBV28
size: many

CDR3: CASSPLGQGSSGEQYF
DNA: TGTGCCAGCAGTCCCCTCGGACAGGGAAGTTCGGGCGAGCAGTACTTC
J: TRBJ2-7
D: TRBD1
V: TRBV27
size: many

CDR3: CATSATRGQQETQYF
DNA: TGTGCCACCAGTGCTACTCGGGGACAGCAAGAGACCCAGTACTTC
J: TRBJ2-5
D: TRBD1
V: TRBV24-1
size: .

CDR3: CASTRDRNTGELFF
DNA: TGTGCCAGCACTCGGGACCGAAACACCGGGGAGCTGTTTTTT
J: TRBJ2-2
D: .
V: TRBV11-2
size: many

CDR3: CASSYGTTRWGQETQYF
DNA: TGTGCCAGCAGTTACGGGACTACTCGGTGGGGGCAAGAGACCCAGTACTTC
J: TRBJ2-5
D: TRBD2
V: TRBV6-2/TRBV6-3
size: .

CDR3: CASSLELGGLAGTEQYF
DNA: TGTGCCAGCAGCTTAGAGTTGGGGGGACTAGCGGGTACCGAGCAGTACTTC
J: TRBJ2-7
D: TRBD2
V: TRBV11-1
size: .

CDR3: CASSSDTGHRTGNTIYF
DNA: TGTGCCAGCAGCTCGGATACGGGACACCGAACTGGAAACACCATATATTTT
J: TRBJ1-3
D: .
V: TRBV7-8
size: many

CDR3: CASSQRDNTEAFF
DNA: TGTGCCAGCAGTCAAAGGGATAACACTGAAGCTTTCTTT
J: TRBJ1-1
D: .
V: TRBV12-3/TRBV12-4
size: .

CDR3: CASSQGIQPQHF
DNA: TGTGCCAGCAGCCAAGGGATTCAGCCCCAGCATTTT
J: TRBJ1-5
D: .
V: TRBV14
size: few

CDR3: CASSVGWGSYNEQFF
DNA: TGTGCCAGCAGCGTAGGATGGGGCTCCTACAATGAGCAGTTCTTC
J: TRBJ2-1
D: .
V: TRBV9
size: many

CDR3: CASSLGASGETQYF
DNA: TGCGCCAGCAGCTTGGGAGCTAGCGGAGAGACCCAGTACTTC
J: TRBJ2-5
D: TRBD2
V: TRBV5-1
size: few

CDR3: CASSKRTGSAGANVLTF
DNA: TGTGCCAGCAGCAAACGGACAGGTTCTGCTGGGGCCAACGTCCTGACTTTC
J: TRBJ2-6
D: TRBD1
V: TRBV3-1
size: .

CDR3: CAISESGEGYTF
DNA: TGTGCCATCAGTGAGTCGGGAGAGGGCTACACCTTC
J: TRBJ1-2
D: .
V: TRBV10-3
size: many

CDR3: CASRFAGGLYEQYF
DNA: TGTGCCAGCAGATTCGCGGGAGGTCTGTACGAGCAGTACTTC
J: TRBJ2-7
D: TRBD2
V: TRBV6-5
size: many

CDR3: CSATRPTGDGVTQYF
DNA: TGCAGTGCTACCCGCCCCACAGGGGATGGCGTGACCCAGTACTTC
J: TRBJ2-5
D: TRBD1
V: TRBV20-1
size: .

CDR3: CSAASGRASETQYF
DNA: TGCAGTGCTGCTAGCGGGAGGGCCTCAGAGACCCAGTACTTC
J: TRBJ2-5
D: TRBD2
V: TRBV20-1
size: many

CDR3: CASTLGGGTVSYEQYF
DNA: TGTGCCAGCACCCTAGGAGGCGGGACAGTCTCCTACGAGCAGTACTTC
J: TRBJ2-7
D: .
V: TRBV6-5
size: many

CDR3: CASSPRASDTEAFF
DNA: TGTGCCAGCTCACCCCGGGCCAGCGACACTGAAGCTTTCTTT
J: TRBJ1-1
D: .
V: TRBV18
size: .

CDR3: CASSYGGPQPQHF
DNA: TGTGCCAGCAGTTACGGGGGGCCTCAGCCCCAGCATTTT
J: TRBJ1-5
D: .
V: TRBV6-5
size: .

CDR3: CASLSGGTEAFF
DNA: TGTGCCAGCCTTTCTGGCGGGACTGAAGCTTTCTTT
J: TRBJ1-1
D: .
V: TRBV6-5
size: many

CDR3: CASLDLAGAQETQYF
DNA: TGTGCCAGTTTGGATCTCGCAGGCGCCCAAGAGACCCAGTACTTC
J: TRBJ2-5
D: .
V: TRBV19
size: many

CDR3: CSAENLGQGSSNEQYF
DNA: TGCAGTGCTGAGAACCTGGGACAGGGTAGTAGTAACGAGCAGTACTTC
J: TRBJ2-7
D: TRBD1
V: TRBV20-1
size: .

CDR3: CAWSVVQGTYEQYF
DNA: TGTGCCTGGAGTGTTGTACAGGGCACCTACGAGCAGTACTTC
J: TRBJ2-7
D: .
V: TRBV30
size: many

CDR3: CASSSHGQVTYEQYF
DNA: TGTGCCAGCAGTTCCCACGGACAGGTTACCTACGAGCAGTACTTC
J: TRBJ2-7
D: TRBD1
V: TRBV6-5
size: many

CDR3: CASSDGALGGETQYF
DNA: TGTGCCAGCAGTGATGGCGCCTTGGGGGGAGAGACCCAGTACTTC
J: TRBJ2-5
D: .
V: TRBV2
size: many

CDR3: CASSLWVDRENSPLHF
DNA: TGTGCCAGTAGTCTCTGGGTGGACAGGGAAAATTCACCCCTCCACTTT
J: TRBJ1-6
D: TRBD1
V: TRBV19
size: few

CDR3: CSVQGGDTEAFF
DNA: TGCAGCGTACAGGGAGGAGACACTGAAGCTTTCTTT
J: TRBJ1-1
D: .
V: TRBV29-1
size: .

CDR3: CASSLTPGNTIYF
DNA: TGTGCCAGCAGCTTAACTCCCGGAAACACCATATATTTT
J: TRBJ1-3
D: .
V: TRBV7-3
size: .

CDR3: CASRVRPNTEAYF
DNA: TGTGCCAGCAGGGTCAGACCAAACACTGAAGCTTACTTT
J: TRBJ1-1
D: .
V: TRBV12-3/TRBV12-4
size: few

CDR3: CASSKLGQGDNGYTF
DNA: TGTGCCAGCAGTAAATTGGGACAGGGGGACAATGGCTACACCTTC
J: TRBJ1-2
D: TRBD1
V: TRBV6-1
size: once

CDR3: CASSLVGAESEQYF
DNA: TGTGCCAGCAGCTTAGTAGGGGCCGAATCCGAGCAGTACTTC
J: TRBJ2-7
D: .
V: TRBV7-9
size: many

CDR3: CSARGGSNEAQYF
DNA: TGCAGTGCTAGAGGCGGGAGTAATGAGGCCCAGTACTTC
J: TRBJ2-5
D: TRBD2
V: TRBV20-1
size: many

CDR3: CSPRSGETQYF
DNA: TGCAGCCCGCGGTCTGGGGAGACCCAGTACTTC
J: TRBJ2-5
D: .
V: TRBV29-1
size: many

CDR3: CVSTRMSGRRGNSPLHF
DNA: TGTGTCAGCACCAGAATGAGCGGTCGGAGGGGTAATTCACCCCTCCACTTT
J: TRBJ1-6
D: .
V: TRBV2
size: many

CDR3: CVIPGRRAGELFF
DNA: TGTGTCATCCCCGGGAGAAGGGCCGGGGAGCTGTTTTTT
J: TRBJ2-2
D: .
V: TRBV7-9
size: few

CDR3: CASSPSKSQSQGTQYF
DNA: TGTGCCAGCTCACCTTCAAAGTCGCAATCCCAGGGGACCCAGTACTTC
J: TRBJ2-5
D: .
V: TRBV18
size: many

CDR3: CASSNLRGLSTEAFF
DNA: TGTGCCAGCAGCAATTTACGGGGATTGAGCACTGAAGCTTTCTTT
J: TRBJ1-1
D: .
V: TRBV4-2
size: many

CDR3: CASSFGRFFQETQYF
DNA: TGTGCCAGCAGCTTCGGCAGATTCTTCCAAGAGACCCAGTACTTC
J: TRBJ2-5
D: .
V: TRBV7-2
size: many

CDR3: CASSFRAVQETQYF
DNA: TGTGCCAGCAGTTTTAGGGCAGTACAAGAGACCCAGTACTTC
J: TRBJ2-5
D: .
V: TRBV12-3/TRBV12-4
size: many

CDR3: CASSVSSRNTEAFF
DNA: TGTGCCAGCAGCGTATCAAGTCGGAACACTGAAGCTTTCTTT
J: TRBJ1-1
D: .
V: TRBV9
size: many

CDR3: CASSITSGHTGELFF
DNA: TGTGCCAGTAGTATAACTAGCGGACACACCGGGGAGCTGTTTTTT
J: TRBJ2-2
D: TRBD2
V: TRBV19
size: many

CDR3: CATSRDRDHQETQYF
DNA: TGTGCCACCAGCAGAGATAGGGACCACCAAGAGACCCAGTACTTC
J: TRBJ2-5
D: .
V: TRBV15
size: .

CDR3: CASSLARGGKAEAFF
DNA: TGTGCCAGCAGCTTAGCGAGGGGGGGGAAGGCTGAAGCTTTCTTT
J: TRBJ1-1
D: .
V: TRBV7-2
size: many

CDR3: CASSLAGASGYTF
DNA: TGTGCCAGCAGCTTAGCAGGGGCGAGCGGCTACACCTTC
J: TRBJ1-2
D: .
V: TRBV7-9
size: many

CDR3: CASWGTGPHQDPYEQYF
DNA: TGTGCCAGTTGGGGGACCGGGCCCCACCAAGATCCCTACGAGCAGTACTTC
J: TRBJ2-7
D: .
V: TRBV6-2/TRBV6-3
size: .

CDR3: CASSPQNGGSYYGYTF
DNA: TGTGCCAGCAGTCCCCAAAACGGGGGTTCTTACTATGGCTACACCTTC
J: TRBJ1-2
D: .
V: TRBV25-1
size: many

CDR3: CASSAVAGEATKNIQYF
DNA: TGTGCCAGTAGTGCGGTGGCGGGAGAAGCGACCAAAAACATTCAGTACTTC
J: TRBJ2-4
D: TRBD2
V: TRBV19
size: many

CDR3: CASSPTSGGASETQYF
DNA: TGTGCCAGCAGCCCGACTAGCGGGGGGGCCTCGGAGACCCAGTACTTC
J: TRBJ2-5
D: TRBD2
V: TRBV12-3/TRBV12-4
size: .

CDR3: CSARDGGQGLGQPQHF
DNA: TGCAGTGCTAGAGATGGTGGACAGGGGCTAGGGCAGCCCCAGCATTTT
J: TRBJ1-5
D: TRBD1
V: TRBV20-1
size: many

CDR3: CASSRAGGRETQYF
DNA: TGTGCCAGCAGCCGAGCGGGAGGGCGAGAGACCCAGTACTTC
J: TRBJ2-5
D: TRBD2
V: TRBV7-9
size: many

CDR3: CASSFGGSGSYEQYF
DNA: TGTGCCAGCAGCTTCGGGGGGTCGGGCTCCTACGAGCAGTACTTC
J: TRBJ2-7
D: TRBD2
V: TRBV7-2
size: many

CDR3: CSVETQGWTEAFF
DNA: TGCAGCGTTGAGACACAGGGGTGGACTGAAGCTTTCTTT
J: TRBJ1-1
D: TRBD1
V: TRBV29-1
size: many

CDR3: CSARDGTGDVDNQPQHF
DNA: TGCAGTGCTAGAGATGGGACAGGGGATGTGGACAATCAGCCCCAGCATTTT
J: TRBJ1-5
D: TRBD1
V: TRBV20-1
size: .

CDR3: CASRDHTANYEQYF
DNA: TGTGCCAGCAGGGACCACACAGCTAACTACGAGCAGTACTTC
J: TRBJ2-7
D: .
V: TRBV12-3/TRBV12-4
size: few

CDR3: CASSLIAGQGQPQHF
DNA: TGCGCCAGCAGCTTGATTGCGGGGCAGGGTCAGCCCCAGCATTTT
J: TRBJ1-5
D: .
V: TRBV5-1
size: many

CDR3: CAWSPKGTATNQPQHF
DNA: TGTGCCTGGAGTCCAAAAGGGACAGCGACCAATCAGCCCCAGCATTTT
J: TRBJ1-5
D: TRBD1
V: TRBV30
size: many